This entry is about one T cell receptor beta chain. Here immunoSEQ multiplex PCR was the method, and the copy in TCRdb shows in-frame clones only, minus some. The sample lists 2,500,000 or so clones, around 94% occurring once. The data derive from a study of shared clonotypes between healthy human individuals. The sequence was obtained from a man aged 18 to 29 in good health. The sample taken for sequencing was naive CD4+ T cells sorted from blood. Indicated subset: CD45RA+ positively selected.

The CDR3 nucleotides read TGCGCCAGCAGCACCGGACTAGCTCGAGGTGAGCAGTTCTTC. This encodes CASSTGLARGEQFF. V gene TRBV5-1 combines with J gene TRBJ2-1, with TRBD2 identical over 8 bases. This CDR3 has 14 residues. Per germline, CDR1 SGHRS and CDR2 YFSETQ. V lost 4 bases, J lost 9 bases, and 9 bases stayed unmatched.